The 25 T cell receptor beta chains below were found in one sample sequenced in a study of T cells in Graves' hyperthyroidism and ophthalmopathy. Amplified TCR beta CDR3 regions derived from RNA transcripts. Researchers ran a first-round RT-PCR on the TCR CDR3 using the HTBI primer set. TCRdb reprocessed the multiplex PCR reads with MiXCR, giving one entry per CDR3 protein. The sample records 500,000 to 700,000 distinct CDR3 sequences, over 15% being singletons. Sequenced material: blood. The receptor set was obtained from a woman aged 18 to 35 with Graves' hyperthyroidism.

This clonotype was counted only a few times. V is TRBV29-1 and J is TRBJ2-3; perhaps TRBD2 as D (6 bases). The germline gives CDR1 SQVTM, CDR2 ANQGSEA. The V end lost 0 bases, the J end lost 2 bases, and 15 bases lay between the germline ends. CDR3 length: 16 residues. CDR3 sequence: CSVEEMGGTTTDTQYF. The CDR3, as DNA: TGCAGCGTTGAAGAAATGGGGGGTACGACCACAGATACGCAGTATTTT.

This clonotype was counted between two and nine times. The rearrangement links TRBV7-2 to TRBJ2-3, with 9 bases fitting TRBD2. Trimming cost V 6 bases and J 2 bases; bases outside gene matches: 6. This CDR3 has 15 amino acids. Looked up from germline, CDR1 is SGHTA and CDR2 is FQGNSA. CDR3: CASSSLAGTTDTQYF. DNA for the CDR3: TGTGCCAGCAGTTCTCTAGCGGGAACCACAGATACGCAGTATTTT. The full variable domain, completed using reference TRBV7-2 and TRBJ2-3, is GAGVSQSPSNKVTEKGKDVELRCDPISGHTALYWYRQSLGQGLEFLIYFQGNSAPDKSGLPSDRFSAERTGGSVSTLTIQRTQQEDSAVYLCASSSLAGTTDTQYFGPGTRLTVL.

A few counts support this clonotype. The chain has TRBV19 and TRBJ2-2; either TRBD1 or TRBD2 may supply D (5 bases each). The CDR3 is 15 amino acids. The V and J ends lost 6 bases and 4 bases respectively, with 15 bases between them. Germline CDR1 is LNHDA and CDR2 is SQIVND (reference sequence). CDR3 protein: CASSPEGIGTGELFF. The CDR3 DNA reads TGTGCCAGTAGCCCAGAGGGGATCGGCACCGGGGAGCTGTTTTTT.

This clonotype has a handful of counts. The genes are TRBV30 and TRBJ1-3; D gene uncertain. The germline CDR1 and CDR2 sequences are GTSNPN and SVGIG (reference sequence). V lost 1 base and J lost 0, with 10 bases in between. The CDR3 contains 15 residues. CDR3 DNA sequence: TGTGCCTGGAGTGCGGACTTAGGCTCTGGAAACACCATATATTTT. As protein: CAWSADLGSGNTIYF.

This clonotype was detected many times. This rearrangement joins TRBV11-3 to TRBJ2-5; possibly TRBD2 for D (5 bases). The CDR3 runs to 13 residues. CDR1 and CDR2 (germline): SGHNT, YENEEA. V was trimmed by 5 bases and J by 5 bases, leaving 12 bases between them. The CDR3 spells CASSPLALETQYF. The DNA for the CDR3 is TGTGCCAGCAGCCCTCTAGCCCTGGAGACCCAGTACTTC.

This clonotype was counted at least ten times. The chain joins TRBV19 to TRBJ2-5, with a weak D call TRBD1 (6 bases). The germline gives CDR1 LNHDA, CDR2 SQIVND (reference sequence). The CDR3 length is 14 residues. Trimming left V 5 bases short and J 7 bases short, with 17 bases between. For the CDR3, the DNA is TGTGCCAGTAGTGTGACAGGCCACGCAATGACCCAGTACTTC. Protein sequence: CASSVTGHAMTQYF. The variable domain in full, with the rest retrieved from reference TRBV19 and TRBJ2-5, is DGGITQSPKYLFRKEGQNVTLSCEQNLNHDAMYWYRQDPGQGLRLIYYSQIVNDFQKGDIAEGYSVSREKKESFPLTVTSAQKNPTAFYLCASSVTGHAMTQYFGPGTRLLVL.

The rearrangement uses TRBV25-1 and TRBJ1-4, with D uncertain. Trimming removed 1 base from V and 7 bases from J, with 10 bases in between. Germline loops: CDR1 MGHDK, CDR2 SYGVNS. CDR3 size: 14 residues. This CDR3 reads CASSESGWREKLFF. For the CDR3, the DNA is TGTGCCAGCAGTGAATCTGGGTGGCGTGAAAAACTGTTTTTT.

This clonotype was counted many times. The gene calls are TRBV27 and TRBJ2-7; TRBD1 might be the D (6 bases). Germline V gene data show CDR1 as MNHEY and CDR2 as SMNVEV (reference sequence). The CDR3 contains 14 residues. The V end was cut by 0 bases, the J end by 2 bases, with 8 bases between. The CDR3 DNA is TGTGCCAGCAGTTTATCCGGACAGACCTACGAGCAGTACTTC. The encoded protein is CASSLSGQTYEQYF.

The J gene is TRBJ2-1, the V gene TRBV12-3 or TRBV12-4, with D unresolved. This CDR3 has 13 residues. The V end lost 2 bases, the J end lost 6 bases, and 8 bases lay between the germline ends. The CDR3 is CASSLLLSNEQFF. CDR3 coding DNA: TGTGCCAGCAGTTTATTGTTGAGCAATGAGCAGTTCTTC.

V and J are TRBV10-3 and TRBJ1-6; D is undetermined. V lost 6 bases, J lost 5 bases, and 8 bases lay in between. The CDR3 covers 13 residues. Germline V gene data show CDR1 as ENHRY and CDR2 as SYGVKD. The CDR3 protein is CAISGVDNSPLHF. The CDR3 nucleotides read TGTGCCATCAGCGGAGTGGATAATTCACCCCTCCACTTT.

The DNA of the CDR3 is TGCGCCAGCAGCGTCGGGACAGCCCAGGAGTACTTC. It codes for CASSVGTAQEYF. V and J are TRBV5-1 and TRBJ2-7; 7 bases match TRBD1. This CDR3 contains 12 residues. The germline gives CDR1 SGHRS, CDR2 YFSETQ. V shed 4 bases and J 11 bases; nucleotides not matched to a gene: 9.

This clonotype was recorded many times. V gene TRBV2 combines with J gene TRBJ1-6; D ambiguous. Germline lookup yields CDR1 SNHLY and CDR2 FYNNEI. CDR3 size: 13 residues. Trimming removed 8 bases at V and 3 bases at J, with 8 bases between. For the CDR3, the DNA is TGTGCCAGCTCGGTCGACTATAATTCACCCCTCCACTTT. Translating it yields CASSVDYNSPLHF.

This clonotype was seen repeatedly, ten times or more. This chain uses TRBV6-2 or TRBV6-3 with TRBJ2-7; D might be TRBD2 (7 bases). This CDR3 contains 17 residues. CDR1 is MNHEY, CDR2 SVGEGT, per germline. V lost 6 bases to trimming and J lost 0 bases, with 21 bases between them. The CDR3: CASSASTGRGPSYEQYF. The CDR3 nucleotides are TGTGCCAGCAGCGCATCCACGGGGCGGGGGCCCTCCTACGAGCAGTACTTC.

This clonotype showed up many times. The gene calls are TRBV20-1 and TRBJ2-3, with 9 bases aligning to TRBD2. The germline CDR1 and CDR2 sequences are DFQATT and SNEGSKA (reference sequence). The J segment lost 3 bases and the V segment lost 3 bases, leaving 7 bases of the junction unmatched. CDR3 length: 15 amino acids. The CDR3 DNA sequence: TGCAGTGCTAGGATGGGCGGGAGGGCGACAGATACGCAGTATTTT. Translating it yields CSARMGGRATDTQYF.

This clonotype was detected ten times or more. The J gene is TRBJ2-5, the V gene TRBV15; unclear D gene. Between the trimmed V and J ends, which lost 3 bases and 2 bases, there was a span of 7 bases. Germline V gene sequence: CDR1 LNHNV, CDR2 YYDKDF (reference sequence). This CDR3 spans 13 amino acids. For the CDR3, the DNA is TGTGCCACCAGCAGGGGGTCGCAAGAGACCCAGTACTTC. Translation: CATSRGSQETQYF.

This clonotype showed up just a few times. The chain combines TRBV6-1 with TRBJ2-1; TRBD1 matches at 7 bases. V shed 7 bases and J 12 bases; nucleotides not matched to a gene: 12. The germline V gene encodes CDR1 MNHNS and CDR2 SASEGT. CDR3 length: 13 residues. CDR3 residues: CASTTDRAVTQFF. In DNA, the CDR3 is TGTGCCAGCACCACTGACAGGGCGGTTACGCAGTTCTTC.

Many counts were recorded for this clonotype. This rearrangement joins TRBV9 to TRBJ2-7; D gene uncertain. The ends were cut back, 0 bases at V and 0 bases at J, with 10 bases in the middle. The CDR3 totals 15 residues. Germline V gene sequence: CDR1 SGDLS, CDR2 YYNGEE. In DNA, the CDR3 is TGTGCCAGCAGCGTAGTCCCGAGTAGCTCCTACGAGCAGTACTTC. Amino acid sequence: CASSVVPSSSYEQYF.

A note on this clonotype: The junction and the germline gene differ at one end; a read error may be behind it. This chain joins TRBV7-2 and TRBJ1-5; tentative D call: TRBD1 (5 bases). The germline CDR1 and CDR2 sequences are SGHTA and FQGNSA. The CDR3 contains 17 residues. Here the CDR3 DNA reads TGTGCCAGCAGTTTTCACCTGGGGGGGGGAAGCAATCAGCCCCGGCATTTT. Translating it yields CASSFHLGGGSNQPRHF.

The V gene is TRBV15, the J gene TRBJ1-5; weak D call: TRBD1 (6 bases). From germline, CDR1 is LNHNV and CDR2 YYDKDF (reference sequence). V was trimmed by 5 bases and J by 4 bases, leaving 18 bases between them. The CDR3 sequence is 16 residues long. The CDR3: CATSPSDRYGNQPQHF. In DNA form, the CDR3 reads TGTGCCACCAGCCCGTCCGACAGGTATGGGAATCAGCCCCAGCATTTT.

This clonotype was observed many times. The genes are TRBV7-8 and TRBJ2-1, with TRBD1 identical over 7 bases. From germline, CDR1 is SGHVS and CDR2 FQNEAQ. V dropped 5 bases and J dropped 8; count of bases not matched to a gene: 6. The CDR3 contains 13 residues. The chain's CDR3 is CASSHDTGDEQFF. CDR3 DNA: TGTGCCAGCAGCCATGATACAGGGGATGAGCAGTTCTTC.

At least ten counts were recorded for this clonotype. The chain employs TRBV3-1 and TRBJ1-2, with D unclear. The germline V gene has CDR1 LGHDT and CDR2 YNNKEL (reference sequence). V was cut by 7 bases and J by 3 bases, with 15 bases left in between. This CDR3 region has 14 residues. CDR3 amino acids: CASTYNGGHYGYTF. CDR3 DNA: TGTGCCAGCACCTACAATGGCGGCCACTATGGCTACACCTTC.

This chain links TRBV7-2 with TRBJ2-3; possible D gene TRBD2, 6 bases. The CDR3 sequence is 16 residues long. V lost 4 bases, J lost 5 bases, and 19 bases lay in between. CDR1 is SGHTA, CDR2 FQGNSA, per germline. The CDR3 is CASSSGYGSNRDTQYF. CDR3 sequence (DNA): TGTGCCAGCAGCTCGGGTTACGGGAGTAATAGAGATACGCAGTATTTT.

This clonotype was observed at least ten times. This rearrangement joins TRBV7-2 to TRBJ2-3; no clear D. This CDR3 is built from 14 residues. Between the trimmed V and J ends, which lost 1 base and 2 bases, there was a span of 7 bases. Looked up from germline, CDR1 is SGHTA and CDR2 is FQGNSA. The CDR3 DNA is TGTGCCAGCAGCTTAGGGCTACCCACAGATACGCAGTATTTT. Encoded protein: CASSLGLPTDTQYF.

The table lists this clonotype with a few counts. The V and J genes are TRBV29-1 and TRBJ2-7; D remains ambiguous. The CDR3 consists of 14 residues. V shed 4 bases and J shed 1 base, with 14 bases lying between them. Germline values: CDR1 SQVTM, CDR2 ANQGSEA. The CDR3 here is CSVVTWTKSYEQYF. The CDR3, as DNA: TGCAGCGTTGTGACTTGGACGAAATCCTACGAGCAGTACTTC.

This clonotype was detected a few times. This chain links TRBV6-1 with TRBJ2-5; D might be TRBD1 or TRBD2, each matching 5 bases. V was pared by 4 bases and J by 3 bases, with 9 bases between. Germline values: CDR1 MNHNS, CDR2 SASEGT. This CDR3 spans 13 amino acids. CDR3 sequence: CASSGGTKETQYF. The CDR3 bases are TGTGCCAGCAGTGGGGGGACCAAAGAGACCCAGTACTTC.